This T cell receptor beta chain was sequenced for a study of cytomegalovirus exposure and HLA in healthy donors. Study outcomes and limitations: What was likely a sequencing artifact was a cluster of highly shared sequence variants. Generally TCR sequences proved uncommon, though certain public TCRs appeared in numerous donors.

Worth noting for this clone: Its specificity is unknown.

The PCR employed 60 Vbeta primers together with 13 Jbeta primers. The repertoire was sequenced with immunoSEQ multiplex PCR; TCRdb's copy has only in-frame clones and lacks some. The sample lists approximately 160,000 clones; over 60% were seen once. With 5 bases removed from V and 3 bases from J, the gap between germline ends came to 7 bases. This CDR3 region has 12 residues. CDR1 is MNHNY, CDR2 SVGAGI, per germline (reference sequence). This cohort consisted of healthy bone marrow donors. At collection, donors were nominally healthy, but unrecorded immune exposures were probable. Source material: PBMCs. V gene TRBV6-6 combines with J gene TRBJ1-1; D unclear. This receptor was obtained from a young woman in good health and CMV-seronegative. The DNA for the CDR3 is TGTGCCAGCAGTCCCCAGGACACTGAAGCTTTCTTT. This codes for CASSPQDTEAFF.